This T cell receptor (beta chain) was captured in a study of blood T cell repertoires in COVID-19. Background on the study: Samples representing acute and convalescent COVID-19 were sourced from the United States, Italy and Spain. Nucleic acid was either cDNA or gDNA, and it came from T cells, B-cell-depleted T cells, or PBMCs.

Original methodology: Amplification of reference gene primers provided the estimated nucleated cell counts. The method was immunoSEQ multiplex PCR; TCRdb's version includes in-frame clones alone and lacks a portion of them. That table gives V, J and clone size, and the DNA gave D and trimming. The sample lists more than 85,000 clones, less than 85% seen once, with around 39% in the top ten. The V gene's germline CDR1 is LNHDA and CDR2 SQIVND (reference sequence). Trimming cost V 6 bases and J 8 bases; bases outside gene matches: 8. There are 14 residues in the CDR3. The sample was peripheral blood. The rearrangement uses TRBV19 and TRBJ1-4, with 8 bases fitting TRBD1. This TCR was recovered from an older man with acute or convalescent COVID-19. CDR3 amino acids: CASSNRGFGEKLFF. CDR3 DNA: TGTGCCAGTAGCAACAGGGGGTTTGGCGAAAAACTGTTTTTT.